This T cell receptor (beta chain) was obtained from a study of a mutant IDH1 vaccine in newly diagnosed glioma. This table comes from immunoSEQ multiplex PCR, and its TCRdb copy is limited to in-frame clones, with some not included. The repertoire has roughly 84,000 clones, almost 85% of them found once; the top ten carry 4.5% to 5.5%. Trimming pared 5 bases from V and 3 bases from J, leaving 12 bases between. CDR3 length equals 15 residues. The germline gives CDR1 SGHNT, CDR2 YYREEE (reference sequence). As for time point: baseline, week 1 (first vaccination visit). Stated treatment: pre-vaccination baseline after standard-of-care therapy.

Source: PBMCs, taken from a glioma patient treated with radiotherapy, temozolomide or both. The sequence derives from a man aged 35-49 years with glioma. Some clones in this sample may be carry-over from other donors' samples. This chain links TRBV5-4 with TRBJ2-6; D call uncertain. CDR3 sequence: CASSIGYGGANVLTF. In DNA, the CDR3 is TGTGCCAGCAGTATTGGGTACGGTGGGGCCAACGTCCTGACTTTC.